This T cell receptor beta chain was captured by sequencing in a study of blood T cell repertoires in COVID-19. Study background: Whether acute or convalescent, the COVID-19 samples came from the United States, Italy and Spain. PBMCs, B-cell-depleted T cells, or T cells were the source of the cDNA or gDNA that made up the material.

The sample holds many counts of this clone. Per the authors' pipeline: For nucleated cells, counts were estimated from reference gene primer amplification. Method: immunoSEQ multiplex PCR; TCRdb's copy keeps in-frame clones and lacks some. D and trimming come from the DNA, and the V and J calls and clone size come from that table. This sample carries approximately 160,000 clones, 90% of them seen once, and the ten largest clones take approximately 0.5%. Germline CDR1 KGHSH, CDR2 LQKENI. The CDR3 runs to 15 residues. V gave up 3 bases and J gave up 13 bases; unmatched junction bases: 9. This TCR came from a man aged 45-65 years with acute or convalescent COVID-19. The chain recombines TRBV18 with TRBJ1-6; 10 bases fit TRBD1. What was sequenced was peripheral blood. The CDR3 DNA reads TGTGCCAGCTCACCTGGACAGGGGGATTTCTCCCCCCTCCACTTT. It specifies CASSPGQGDFSPLHF.